This T cell receptor (beta chain) stems from a study of T cell responses to AZD1222 COVID-19 vaccine. For this clone: The antigen remains undetermined.

Study results and caveats: Without day 14 samples, only post-peak T cell repertoires were studied. An increase in Spike-specific TCR breadth and depth was observed after two AZD1222 doses. AZD1222 recipients seropositive at baseline numbered only six or seven. Spike as a whole was targeted by vaccine-associated CD4 TCRs, dominant at 160-218 and 743-854.

Sequencing was performed with immunoSEQ multiplex PCR; in TCRdb, only in-frame clones are kept and a portion is missing. The sample lists approximately 150,000 clones; roughly 89% were seen once. J lost 7 bases, V lost 2 bases, and 9 bases had no gene match. Germline V gene lookup returns CDR1 MNHNS and CDR2 SASEGT. The CDR3 is 15 amino acids. V gene TRBV6-1 combines with J gene TRBJ1-2; 8 bases match TRBD1. This clonotype originated in an adult in good health. Source: peripheral blood, taken on day 0 of AZD1222 vaccination. Here the CDR3 DNA reads TGTGCCAGCAGTGAAAGACAGGGGTGGCCCGGTGGCTACACCTTC. This gives the protein CASSERQGWPGGYTF.